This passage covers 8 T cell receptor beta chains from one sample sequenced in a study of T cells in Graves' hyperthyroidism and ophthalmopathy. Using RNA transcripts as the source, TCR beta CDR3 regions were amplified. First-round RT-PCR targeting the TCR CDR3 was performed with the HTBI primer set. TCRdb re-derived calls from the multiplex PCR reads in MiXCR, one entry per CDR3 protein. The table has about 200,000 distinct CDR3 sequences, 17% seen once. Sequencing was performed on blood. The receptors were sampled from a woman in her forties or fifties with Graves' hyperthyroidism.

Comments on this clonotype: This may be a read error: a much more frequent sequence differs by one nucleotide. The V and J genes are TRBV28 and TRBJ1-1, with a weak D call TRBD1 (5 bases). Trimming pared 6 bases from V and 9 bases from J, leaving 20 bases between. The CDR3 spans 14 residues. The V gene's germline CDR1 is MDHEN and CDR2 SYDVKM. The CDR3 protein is CASRPPTVGTKAFF. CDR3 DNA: TGTGCCAGCAGACCACCTACAGTAGGGACTAAAGCTTTCTTT.

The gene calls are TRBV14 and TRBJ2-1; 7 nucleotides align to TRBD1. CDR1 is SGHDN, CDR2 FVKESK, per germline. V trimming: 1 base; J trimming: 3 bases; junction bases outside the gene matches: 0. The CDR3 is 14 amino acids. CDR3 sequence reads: CASSQGTGYNEQFF. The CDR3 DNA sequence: TGTGCCAGCAGCCAAGGGACAGGCTACAATGAGCAGTTCTTC.

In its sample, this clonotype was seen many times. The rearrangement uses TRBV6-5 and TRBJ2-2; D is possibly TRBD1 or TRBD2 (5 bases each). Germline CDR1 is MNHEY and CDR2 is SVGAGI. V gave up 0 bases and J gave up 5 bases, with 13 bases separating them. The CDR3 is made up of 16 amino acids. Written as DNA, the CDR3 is TGTGCCAGCAGTTACTCGGAGCAGGGAGAGACCGGGGAGCTGTTTTTT. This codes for CASSYSEQGETGELFF.

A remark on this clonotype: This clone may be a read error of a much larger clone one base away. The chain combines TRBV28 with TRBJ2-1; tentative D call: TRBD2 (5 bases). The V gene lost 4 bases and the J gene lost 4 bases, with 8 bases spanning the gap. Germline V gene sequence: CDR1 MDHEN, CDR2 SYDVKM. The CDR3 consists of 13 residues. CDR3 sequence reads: CASSCGSYNEQFF. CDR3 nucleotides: TGTGCCAGCAGTTGCGGGTCGTACAATGAGCAGTTCTTC. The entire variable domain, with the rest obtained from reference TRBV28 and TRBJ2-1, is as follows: DVKVTQSSRYLVKRTGEKVFLECVQDMDHENMFWYRQDPGLGLRLIYFSYDVKMKEKGDIPEGYSVSREKKERFSLILESASTNQTSMYLCASSCGSYNEQFFGPGTRLTVL.

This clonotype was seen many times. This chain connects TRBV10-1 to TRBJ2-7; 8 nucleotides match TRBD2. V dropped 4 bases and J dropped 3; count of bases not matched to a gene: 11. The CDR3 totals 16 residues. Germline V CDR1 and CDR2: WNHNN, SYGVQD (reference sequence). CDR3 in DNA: TGCGCCAGCAGTGCTACAGCGGGGGCGCGGGTCTACGAGCAGTACTTC. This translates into CASSATAGARVYEQYF.

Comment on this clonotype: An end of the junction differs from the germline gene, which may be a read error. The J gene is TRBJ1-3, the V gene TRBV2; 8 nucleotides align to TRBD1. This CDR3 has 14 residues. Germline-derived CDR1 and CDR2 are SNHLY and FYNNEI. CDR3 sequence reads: CASRGQGSGNAIYF. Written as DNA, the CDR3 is TGTGCCAGCAGAGGACAGGGCTCTGGAAACGCCATATATTTT.

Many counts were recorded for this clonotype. Here the CDR3 reads CASSLRTSGRRETQYF. CDR3 DNA: TGTGCCAGCAGCTTACGAACTAGCGGGAGAAGGGAGACCCAGTACTTC. The chain recombines TRBV7-2 with TRBJ2-5; 11 bases align to TRBD2. This CDR3 comprises 16 residues. V trimming: 2 bases; J trimming: 5 bases; junction bases outside the gene matches: 7. Per germline, CDR1 SGHTA and CDR2 FQGNSA.

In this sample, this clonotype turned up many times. CDR3 sequence: CASSSGQGSNQPQHF. Here the CDR3 DNA reads TGTGCCAGCAGCTCGGGACAGGGTTCCAATCAGCCCCAGCATTTT. The J gene is TRBJ1-5, the V gene TRBV5-6, with 9 bases identical to TRBD1. This CDR3 is built from 15 residues. Trimming took 3 bases from V and 3 from J; bases not matched to a gene: 4. From germline, CDR1 is SGHDT and CDR2 YYEEEE.